In this sample, the clone carrying this T cell receptor (beta chain) turned up a few times. Other DNA sequences in the same sample also yield this CDR3. The source of the sample is a study of cytomegalovirus exposure and HLA in healthy donors. Amplification used 60 Vbeta primers and 13 Jbeta primers. The table came from immunoSEQ multiplex PCR; TCRdb's copy has only in-frame clones and leaves some out. The profile shows 150,000 to 200,000 clones, roughly 70% of them singletons. The CDR3 length is 14 residues. V lost 0 bases and J lost 4, with 9 bases in between. In germline, CDR1 is WNHNN, CDR2 SYGVQD (reference sequence).

The chain has TRBV10-1 and TRBJ1-1; D gene ambiguous. The receptor's source is a girl between 5 and 17 years old in good health and CMV-seronegative. The sample was PBMCs. CDR3 protein: CASSESAGSTEAFF. The CDR3 DNA is TGCGCCAGCAGTGAGTCAGCGGGGAGCACTGAAGCTTTCTTT.